Listed here are 11 T cell receptor beta chains from one sample, sequenced in a study of glioma-infiltrating T cells. Amplification of TCR alpha and beta CDR3 regions from RNA used iRepertoire nested multiplex PCR. TCRdb called the multiplex PCR reads again in MiXCR, with one record for every CDR3 protein. The table lists a few hundred thousand distinct CDR3 sequences, roughly 41% of them singletons. Sequencing was done on a sample of glioma tissue, nonneoplastic brain tissue, or PBMCs (not recorded which). All receptors derive from a human donor with low-grade glioma or glioblastoma, undergoing nonglioma brain surgery, or in good health (not recorded which).

This clonotype has at least ten counts. The genes are TRBV6-2 or TRBV6-3 and TRBJ2-1; possibly TRBD2 for D (6 bases). The germline V gene has CDR1 MNHEY and CDR2 SVGEGT. V shed 5 bases and J shed 4 bases, with 18 bases lying between them. The CDR3 is 16 residues long. The CDR3 reads CASSQTSSWVYNEQFF. In DNA form, the CDR3 reads TGTGCCAGCAGTCAGACTAGTAGTTGGGTTTACAATGAGCAGTTCTTC.

This clonotype was detected ten times or more. This chain uses TRBV20-1 with TRBJ2-1; a weak D match, TRBD2 (6 bases). V lost 6 bases and J 4 bases, leaving 16 bases between the germline ends. CDR3 length: 14 residues. Germline assignment: CDR1 DFQATT and CDR2 SNEGSKA (reference sequence). The CDR3 loop reads CSAGGREGYNEQFF. CDR3 in DNA: TGCAGTGCAGGAGGGCGGGAAGGGTACAATGAGCAGTTCTTC.

This clonotype was counted only a few times. The CDR3 region is CASSFSGRSLKQYF. In DNA, the CDR3 is TGTGCCAGCAGCTTTAGCGGGAGGAGTTTGAAGCAGTACTTC. The chain joins TRBV7-9 to TRBJ2-7, with 10 bases aligning to TRBD2. The CDR3 runs to 14 residues. J lost 8 bases, V lost 3 bases, and 7 bases had no gene match. Looked up from germline, CDR1 is SEHNR and CDR2 is FQNEAQ (reference sequence).

The chain employs TRBV24-1 and TRBJ2-2, with unresolved D. The CDR3 loop spans 13 amino acids. Trimming took 11 bases from V and 1 from J, leaving 10 bases between them. Germline CDR1 KGHDR, CDR2 SFDVKD. The CDR3 protein is CAIRRQNTGELFF. The DNA of the CDR3 is TGTGCCATCAGGAGACAGAACACCGGGGAGCTGTTTTTT.

V is TRBV7-9 and J is TRBJ2-7; D gene unclear. The end of the DNA aligns better with TRBJ2-5, so the J call may be wrong. Germline V gives CDR1 SEHNR, CDR2 FQNEAQ (reference sequence). The CDR3 covers 13 residues. As DNA, the CDR3 is TGTGCCAGCAGCTTCCCGCCCGAGGAGACCCAGTACTTC. This gives the protein CASSFPPEETQYF.

This clonotype was recorded many times. This chain links TRBV6-1 with TRBJ2-1, with TRBD2 as a possible D gene (5 bases). The CDR3 sequence is 12 residues long. CDR1 and CDR2 from the germline V gene are MNHNS and SASEGT. Trimming removed 7 bases at V and 4 bases at J, with 8 bases between. The CDR3 is CASTTGYNEQFF. As DNA, the CDR3 is TGTGCCAGCACGACGGGATACAATGAGCAGTTCTTC.

The chain employs TRBV6-6 and TRBJ1-5; TRBD1 matches at 10 bases. The ends lost 6 bases at V and 5 bases at J; junction bases unmatched: 13. The CDR3 is made up of 17 amino acids. Germline V gene sequence: CDR1 MNHNY, CDR2 SVGAGI (reference sequence). The CDR3 is CASRCTGTGDQHQPQHF. The CDR3 DNA is TGTGCCAGCAGATGTACCGGGACAGGGGACCAACATCAGCCCCAGCATTTT.

The chain recombines TRBV18 with TRBJ2-3, with D hard to call. This CDR3 comprises 19 residues. Per the germline V gene, CDR1 is KGHSH and CDR2 is LQKENI. Trimming removed 3 bases from V and 2 bases from J, with 24 bases in between. The CDR3 DNA is TGTGCCAGCTCACCCAATACTGACCTCCATAACTATTACACAGATACGCAGTATTTT. Amino acid sequence: CASSPNTDLHNYYTDTQYF.

With respect to this clonotype: A much larger clone is a single base away; this may be a read error. The gene calls are TRBV28 and TRBJ2-1; 7 positions match TRBD2. The length of the CDR3 is 14 residues. Looked up from germline, CDR1 is MDHEN and CDR2 is SYDVKM. CDR3 region: CASSYRLARNGQFF. As DNA, the CDR3 is TGTGCCAGCAGTTACCGACTAGCACGGAATGGGCAGTTCTTC.

The CDR3 loop reads CASRSTGGETQYF. The DNA of the CDR3 is TGTGCCAGCAGATCGACAGGGGGAGAGACCCAGTACTTC. The chain has TRBV28 and TRBJ2-5, with TRBD1 identical over 9 bases. CDR3 size: 13 residues. V shed 6 bases, J shed 4 bases, and the junction held 3 bases outside the gene matches. The germline V gene has CDR1 MDHEN and CDR2 SYDVKM.

In regard to this clonotype: A much larger clone differs from this one at a single base, so this may be a read error. This chain joins TRBV6-5 and TRBJ2-1, with D hard to call. The CDR3 extends over 15 amino acids. Germline-derived CDR1 and CDR2 are MNHEY and SVGAGI. The CDR3 DNA follows: TGTGCCAGCAGTTACGCCCTAAGCTCCTACAATGGGCAGTTCTTC. Its translation is CASSYALSSYNGQFF.